These T cell receptor beta chains were read from a single sample in a study of blood T cells in healthy people across ages. Each CDR3 protein is one row after TCRdb ran MiXCR on the 5' RACE reads. The data show around 1.7 million distinct CDR3 sequences, roughly 27% seen once. Sequences were obtained from blood. The receptors here all came from a woman in her twenties or thirties in good health. CDR3s leave out the opening cysteine and the closing phenylalanine or tryptophan. Rows may omit the clone size; those that give it use once, few, many or a size class.

V gene,J gene,clone size,CDR3 protein
TRBV5-5,TRBJ1-1,few,VSSLTSPGLINMNTEAF
TRBV12-3/TRBV12-4,TRBJ2-1,few,ASRLAAGGYNEQF
TRBV12-3/TRBV12-4,TRBJ2-7,many,ASSASSYEQY
TRBV9,TRBJ2-5,few,ASSAGTVQETRY
TRBV19,TRBJ2-5,.,ASSLRKDAKETQY
TRBV29-1,TRBJ1-1,few,SVGQGFVNTEAF
TRBV5-1,TRBJ2-1,.,ASSGGLGVDEQF
TRBV9,TRBJ2-7,few,ASSVQAGAFYEQY
TRBV19,TRBJ1-4,.,ASSIGQEPEKLF
TRBV24-1,TRBJ2-5,.,ATSDHGETQY
TRBV27,TRBJ2-7,few,ASSLSGRMYEQY
TRBV5-1,TRBJ1-1,few,ASSPGQGAVNTEAF
TRBV5-1,TRBJ2-7,.,ASSLNDQSDEQY
TRBV9,TRBJ2-3,many,ASSSYQTDTQY
TRBV4-3,TRBJ2-1,.,ASSQDRAGLYNKQF
TRBV29-1,TRBJ1-4,.,SVRPRFNEKLF
TRBV28,TRBJ1-6,.,ASRGKSSYNSPLH
TRBV20-1,TRBJ2-5,.,SAINPGQGYETQY
TRBV7-2,TRBJ2-5,.,ASSFMRAPWETQY
TRBV5-1,TRBJ2-1,.,ASSLGRGGGGEQF
TRBV28,TRBJ2-5,many,ASSRGTEETQY
TRBV10-3,TRBJ2-5,.,ASSSPSKAGQETQY
TRBV20-1,TRBJ2-3,few,SARDLARSTDTQY
TRBV14,TRBJ2-5,many,ASSQESFQETQY
TRBV7-2,TRBJ1-2,many,ASSLAQGKYGYT
TRBV7-2,TRBJ2-1,.,ASSLPTSRYNAQF
TRBV5-5,TRBJ2-3,.,ASSTWTSGSETDTQY
TRBV15,TRBJ1-3,.,ATSPGLSGNTIY
TRBV3-1,TRBJ2-4,many,ASSQDFQGSRNIQY
TRBV5-1,TRBJ2-3,few,ASRNGLAGVYTQY
TRBV11-2,TRBJ2-1,few,ASSSPQTASYNEQF
TRBV12-3/TRBV12-4,TRBJ2-7,many,ASSLSFSMAYEQY
TRBV14,TRBJ2-7,few,ASSQLTGEQY
TRBV29-1,TRBJ1-4,many,SVEDRPNEKLF
TRBV4-2,TRBJ2-7,.,ASSPLLAGGGEQY
TRBV3-1,TRBJ1-2,.,ASSQEVGGAGGYT
TRBV7-3,TRBJ2-3,.,ASEGRGDPGDHVQY
TRBV12-3/TRBV12-4,TRBJ1-6,.,ASSKTAGTGTSPLH
TRBV18,TRBJ2-3,few,ASSPITLSDTQY
TRBV7-7,TRBJ2-7,many,APRRTDYEQY
TRBV15,TRBJ2-5,few,ATSRGVGSGGKQETQY
TRBV5-8,TRBJ1-2,.,ASSPTGYNGYT
TRBV4-1,.,once,ASSQDSGTGVDEQY
TRBV11-2,TRBJ2-3,.,ASSIHGGEADTQY
TRBV7-2,TRBJ2-7,.,ASSPNNGGHYEQY
TRBV12-3/TRBV12-4,TRBJ1-1,.,ASKGVTEAF
TRBV6-5,TRBJ2-1,.,AGSYSKLAGVNEQF
TRBV20-1,TRBJ2-1,.,SATGNHYNEQF
TRBV24-1,TRBJ1-5,once,ATSDSTGSNQPQH
TRBV6-6,TRBJ1-1,.,ASSPRGSRTEVF